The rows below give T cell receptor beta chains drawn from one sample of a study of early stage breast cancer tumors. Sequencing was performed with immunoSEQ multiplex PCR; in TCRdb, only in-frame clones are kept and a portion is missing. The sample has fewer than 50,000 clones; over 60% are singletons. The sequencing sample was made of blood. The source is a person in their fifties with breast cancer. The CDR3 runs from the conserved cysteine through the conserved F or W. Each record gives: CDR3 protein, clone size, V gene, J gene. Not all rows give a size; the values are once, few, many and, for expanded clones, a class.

CDR3 protein: CASSSLDGAYNEQFF; clone size: NA; V gene: TRBV6-1; J gene: TRBJ2-1
CDR3 protein: CSVDNTDRGDYGYTF; clone size: NA; V gene: TRBV29-1; J gene: TRBJ1-2
CDR3 protein: CASSQDSWRTEAFF; clone size: once; V gene: TRBV6-5; J gene: TRBJ1-1
CDR3 protein: CASSEKLVGSGELFF; clone size: NA; V gene: TRBV10-1; J gene: TRBJ2-2
CDR3 protein: CASRIKPGQGAHEQYF; clone size: NA; V gene: TRBV25-1; J gene: TRBJ2-7
CDR3 protein: CASSFQGADQPQHF; clone size: NA; V gene: TRBV5-6; J gene: TRBJ1-5
CDR3 protein: CASSIAQGQGTGANVLTF; clone size: NA; V gene: TRBV19; J gene: TRBJ2-6
CDR3 protein: CAISDRGQNEQYF; clone size: NA; V gene: TRBV10-3; J gene: TRBJ2-7
CDR3 protein: CASSTLGHREAFF; clone size: NA; V gene: TRBV7-2; J gene: TRBJ1-1
CDR3 protein: CASNSGTGRQAFF; clone size: NA; V gene: TRBV6-5; J gene: TRBJ1-1
CDR3 protein: CASSQDIPDGGSGNTIYF; clone size: once; V gene: TRBV4-3; J gene: TRBJ1-3
CDR3 protein: CASSGQGSQQGAPSNGYTF; clone size: NA; V gene: TRBV11-2; J gene: TRBJ1-2
CDR3 protein: CASSSGGRDEAFF; clone size: NA; V gene: TRBV5-1; J gene: TRBJ1-1
CDR3 protein: CATSKSGRAGEQFF; clone size: NA; V gene: TRBV15; J gene: TRBJ2-1
CDR3 protein: CASSASYSGNTIYF; clone size: NA; V gene: TRBV11-2; J gene: TRBJ1-3
CDR3 protein: CASSDEGSYNEQFF; clone size: NA; V gene: TRBV10-2; J gene: TRBJ2-1
CDR3 protein: CASSLVQDTEAFF; clone size: NA; V gene: TRBV11-2; J gene: TRBJ1-1
CDR3 protein: CASSQVARGIRDGELFF; clone size: NA; V gene: TRBV4-2; J gene: TRBJ2-2
CDR3 protein: CASSYSGLAEKETQYF; clone size: NA; V gene: TRBV6-6; J gene: TRBJ2-5
CDR3 protein: CASMGRAGVRPDTQYF; clone size: NA; V gene: TRBV2; J gene: TRBJ2-3
CDR3 protein: CASTIVGAANTGELFF; clone size: NA; V gene: TRBV10-2; J gene: TRBJ2-2
CDR3 protein: CASSLRGFPTGELFF; clone size: NA; V gene: TRBV7-2; J gene: TRBJ2-2
CDR3 protein: CAWRSKSGVGELFF; clone size: NA; V gene: TRBV30; J gene: TRBJ2-2
CDR3 protein: CASSSTQGTPYGYTF; clone size: once; V gene: TRBV27; J gene: TRBJ1-2
CDR3 protein: CASTFRLAVYNEQFF; clone size: few; V gene: TRBV6-1; J gene: TRBJ2-1
CDR3 protein: CASSVGQGRNTIYF; clone size: NA; V gene: TRBV5-1; J gene: TRBJ1-3
CDR3 protein: CASSSGQGRGYTF; clone size: NA; V gene: TRBV5-6; J gene: TRBJ1-2
CDR3 protein: CASSIGAGPDTQYF; clone size: NA; V gene: TRBV19; J gene: TRBJ2-3
CDR3 protein: CASSLVGGIRTDTQYF; clone size: NA; V gene: TRBV11-2; J gene: TRBJ2-3
CDR3 protein: CASSARTGDNEQFF; clone size: NA; V gene: TRBV11-3; J gene: TRBJ2-1
CDR3 protein: CASRREPNEKLFF; clone size: NA; V gene: TRBV6-5; J gene: TRBJ1-4
CDR3 protein: CASGPSGGTDTQYF; clone size: NA; V gene: TRBV25-1; J gene: TRBJ2-3
CDR3 protein: CASNPYGENIQYF; clone size: NA; V gene: TRBV2; J gene: TRBJ2-4
CDR3 protein: CASSQNELAENYEQYF; clone size: NA; V gene: TRBV5-5; J gene: TRBJ2-7
CDR3 protein: CASSLGDREIPEAFF; clone size: NA; V gene: TRBV5-1; J gene: TRBJ1-1
CDR3 protein: CASRQGGGEQFF; clone size: once; V gene: TRBV28; J gene: TRBJ2-1
CDR3 protein: CSAQSGRALFF; clone size: few; V gene: TRBV20-1; J gene: TRBJ2-1
CDR3 protein: CASSEVGVGQPQHF; clone size: NA; V gene: TRBV6-1; J gene: TRBJ1-5
CDR3 protein: CASSLDPAGTGELFF; clone size: NA; V gene: TRBV5-1; J gene: TRBJ2-2
CDR3 protein: CASSIAGKNYGYTF; clone size: NA; V gene: TRBV19; J gene: TRBJ1-2
CDR3 protein: CASSSLAGDRTDTQYF; clone size: NA; V gene: TRBV9; J gene: TRBJ2-3
CDR3 protein: CASSPSSSSGRRVTGELFF; clone size: NA; V gene: TRBV27; J gene: TRBJ2-2
CDR3 protein: CASRDGRGRTEAFF; clone size: few; V gene: TRBV11-3; J gene: TRBJ1-1
CDR3 protein: CASSLEWGTATYEQYF; clone size: NA; V gene: TRBV5-1; J gene: TRBJ2-7
CDR3 protein: CASSPQGVAGNTIYF; clone size: NA; V gene: TRBV5-1; J gene: TRBJ1-3
CDR3 protein: CASLLSETQYF; clone size: NA; V gene: TRBV2; J gene: TRBJ2-5
CDR3 protein: CASSQDRDYGYTF; clone size: NA; V gene: TRBV6-6; J gene: TRBJ1-2
CDR3 protein: CASGLPRGVGYNEQFF; clone size: NA; V gene: TRBV12-5; J gene: TRBJ2-1